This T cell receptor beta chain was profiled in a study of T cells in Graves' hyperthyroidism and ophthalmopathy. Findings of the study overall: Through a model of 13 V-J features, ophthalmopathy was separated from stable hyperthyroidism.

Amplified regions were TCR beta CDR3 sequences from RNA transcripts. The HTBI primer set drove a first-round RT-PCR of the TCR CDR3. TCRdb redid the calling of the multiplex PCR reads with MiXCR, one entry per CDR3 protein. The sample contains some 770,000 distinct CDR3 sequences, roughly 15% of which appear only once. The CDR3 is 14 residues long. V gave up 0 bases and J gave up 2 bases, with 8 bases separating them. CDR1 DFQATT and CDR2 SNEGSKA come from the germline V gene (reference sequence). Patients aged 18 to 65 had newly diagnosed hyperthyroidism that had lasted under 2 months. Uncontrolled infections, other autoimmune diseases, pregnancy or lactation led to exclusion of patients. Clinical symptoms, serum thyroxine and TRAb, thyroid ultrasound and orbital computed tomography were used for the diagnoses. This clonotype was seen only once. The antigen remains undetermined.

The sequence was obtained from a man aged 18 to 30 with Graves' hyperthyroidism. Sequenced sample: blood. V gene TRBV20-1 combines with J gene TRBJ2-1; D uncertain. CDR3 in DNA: TGCAGTGCTAGAGACCCGACTGCCTACAATGAGCAGTTCTTC. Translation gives CSARDPTAYNEQFF.